The clone carrying this T cell receptor beta chain was counted at least ten times. Its antigen is not identified. This specimen belongs to a study of naive and memory T cell subsets. The beta constant-region primer was an equimolar mix of two oligonucleotides covering TRBC1 and TRBC2. The ligated cDNA underwent four PCR rounds using SP2 and nested alpha and beta constant-region primers. A 12-nucleotide UMI and the SP2 primer were added to the cDNA 3' end by oligonucleotide ligation. TCRdb re-analysed the UMI-ligation and nested PCR reads in MiXCR, keeping a single row per CDR3 protein. The table has several thousand distinct CDR3 sequences, 4% to 6% seen once. Study findings and constraints: RNA-based TCR counts may shift with T cell activation and differentiation. Each distinct alpha or beta sequence counts as one clonotype.

The CDR3 contains 14 residues. The germline V gene has CDR1 MDHEN and CDR2 SYDVKM. The V gene end was trimmed by 4 bases and the J gene end by 9 bases; junction bases not matched to a gene: 6. After the first PCR, alpha and beta chain libraries were processed separately. The V and J genes are TRBV28 and TRBJ1-5; TRBD1 matches at 10 bases. The sequenced sample consisted of effector memory CD8+ T cells from blood. Subset defined: effector memory, CD45RA- CD27-. The sequence derives from a human donor in good health. DNA for the CDR3: TGTGCCAGCAGTTCGGACAGGGGGGCACGGCCCCAGCATTTT. Amino acid sequence: CASSSDRGARPQHF.